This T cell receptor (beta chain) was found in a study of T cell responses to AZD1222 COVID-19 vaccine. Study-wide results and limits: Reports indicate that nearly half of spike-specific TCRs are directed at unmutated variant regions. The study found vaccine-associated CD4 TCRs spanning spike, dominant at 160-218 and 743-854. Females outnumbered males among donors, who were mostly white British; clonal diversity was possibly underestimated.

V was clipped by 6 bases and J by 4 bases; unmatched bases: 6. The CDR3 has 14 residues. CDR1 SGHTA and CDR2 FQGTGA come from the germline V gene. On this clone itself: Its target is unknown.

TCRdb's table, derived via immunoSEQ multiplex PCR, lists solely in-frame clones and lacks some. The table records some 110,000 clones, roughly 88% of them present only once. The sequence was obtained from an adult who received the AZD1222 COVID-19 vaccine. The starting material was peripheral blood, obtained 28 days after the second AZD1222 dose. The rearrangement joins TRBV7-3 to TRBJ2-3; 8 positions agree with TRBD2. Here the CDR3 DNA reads TGTGCCAGCAGTTGGACTAGCTATGCAGATACGCAGTATTTT. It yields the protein CASSWTSYADTQYF.